Reported below is one T cell receptor (beta chain). The sample belongs to a study of blood T cell repertoires in COVID-19. Study-level information: Sites in the United States, Italy and Spain provided acute and convalescent COVID-19 samples.

Germline V lookup: CDR1 SGHTA, CDR2 FQGNSA. The CDR3 runs to 17 residues. Trimming left V 2 bases short and J 0 bases short, with 14 bases between. Sequencing used immunoSEQ multiplex PCR; TCRdb keeps in-frame clones, though not all of them. The sample includes under 350,000 clones, just over 85% seen only once; the top ten take about 4%. This clonotype was sampled from a woman aged 40 to 50 with acute COVID-19. Material for sequencing was PBMCs or T cells enriched from blood (not recorded which). The chain links TRBV7-2 to TRBJ2-4; D gene unclear. CDR3: CASSLTFTVLAKNIQYF. CDR3 nucleotide sequence: TGTGCCAGCAGCTTAACCTTTACAGTACTAGCCAAAAACATTCAGTACTTC. The whole variable domain, filled in from reference TRBV7-2 and TRBJ2-4, reads GAGVSQSPSNKVTEKGKDVELRCDPISGHTALYWYRQSLGQGLEFLIYFQGNSAPDKSGLPSDRFSAERTGGSVSTLTIQRTQQEDSAVYLCASSLTFTVLAKNIQYFGAGTRLSVL.